Sequencing of this T cell receptor (beta chain) was carried out in a study of shared clonotypes between healthy human individuals. V lost 6 bases, J lost 9 bases, and 15 bases lay in between. The CDR3 extends over 13 amino acids. CDR1 and CDR2 (germline): MNHEY, SMNVEV (reference sequence). Concerning this clone: Its antigen is not known.

Study results and caveats: About 5% was the fraction of naive CD4 clonotypes found shared across a handful of donors.

The naive CD8 fraction comprised CD45RO-negative cells positively selected for CCR7 and excluded terminally differentiated effector memory CD45RA+ cells. The repertoire was sequenced with immunoSEQ multiplex PCR; TCRdb's copy has only in-frame clones and lacks some. The data show just over 2,000,000 clones, approximately 94% seen once. The source material was naive CD8+ T cells sorted from blood. The clonotype originates from a man aged 18 to 30 in good health. V and J are TRBV27 and TRBJ2-1; D is perhaps TRBD1 or TRBD2 (5 bases each). The chain's CDR3 is CASRPQQRGEQFF. Here the CDR3 DNA reads TGTGCCAGCAGACCACAACAGAGGGGTGAGCAGTTCTTC.